What follows are 10 T cell receptor beta chains derived from one specimen sequenced in a study of graft-versus-host responses after intestinal transplantation. Repertoires were generated with immunoSEQ multiplex PCR, while TCRdb's copy carries only in-frame clones and drops some. The sample contains tens of thousands of clones, more than 85% of which appear only once. What these receptors recognize is not known. This material consisted of unstimulated CD8+ T cells sorted from spleen or lymph node cells, taken before transplant. All receptors come from a human donor who was the organ donor for an intestinal transplant.

This clone was seen only once. The V gene is TRBV6-5, the J gene TRBJ1-1; TRBD1 is a possible D gene (6 bases). The V and J ends lost 0 bases and 1 base respectively, with 12 bases between them. In germline, CDR1 is MNHEY, CDR2 SVGAGI. CDR3 length: 16 amino acids. CDR3 DNA sequence: TGTGCCAGCAGTTACTCCTTGGACAGCTGGAACACTGAAGCTTTCTTT. Amino acid sequence: CASSYSLDSWNTEAFF.

This clone was seen only once. This chain uses TRBV7-3 with TRBJ1-1; tentative D call: TRBD1 (6 bases). Trimming took 5 bases from V and 5 from J, leaving 18 bases between them. CDR3 size: 15 residues. Germline CDR1 and CDR2: SGHTA and FQGTGA. In DNA form, the CDR3 reads TGTGCCAGCAGCCCCGAGCCTTCAGGGGAAACTGAAGCTTTCTTT. Its protein is CASSPEPSGETEAFF.

V is TRBV6-1 and J is TRBJ2-1; D may be TRBD2 (5 bases). V was cut by 1 base and J by 2 bases, with 12 bases left in between. Germline-derived CDR1 and CDR2 are MNHNS and SASEGT. This CDR3 is built from 16 residues. The CDR3 sequence is CASSEDSGAPYNEQFF. CDR3 DNA sequence: TGTGCCAGCAGTGAAGACAGCGGAGCGCCCTACAATGAGCAGTTCTTC.

The chain employs TRBV7-6 and TRBJ1-1, with 10 bases aligning to TRBD1. V shed 4 bases and J 5 bases; nucleotides not matched to a gene: 13. Germline V gives CDR1 SGHVS, CDR2 FNYEAQ. This CDR3 has 17 residues. CDR3 loop: CASSSRIARQGATEAFF. In nucleotides, the CDR3 is TGTGCCAGCAGCTCTAGGATAGCTAGACAGGGGGCGACTGAAGCTTTCTTT.

The J gene is TRBJ2-1, the V gene TRBV27; TRBD2 might be the D (6 bases). The CDR3 runs to 24 residues. The germline gives CDR1 MNHEY, CDR2 SMNVEV (reference sequence). The ends were cut back, 2 bases at V and 0 bases at J, with 35 bases in the middle. The CDR3 protein is CASSLTGEFAQAGASSGSYNEQFF. CDR3 sequence (DNA): TGTGCCAGCAGTTTAACAGGAGAATTCGCCCAAGCGGGCGCCAGCTCGGGCTCCTACAATGAGCAGTTCTTC.

The V call is TRBV7-3, the J call TRBJ2-1, with D perhaps matching TRBD2 (7 bases). The V gene lost 7 bases and the J gene lost 9 bases, with 22 bases spanning the gap. The length of the CDR3 is 15 residues. In germline, CDR1 is SGHTA, CDR2 FQGTGA. CDR3 bases: TGTGCCAGCATACCAGAAGGGGGAGGGTTAGGTGAGCAGTTCTTC. Its protein is CASIPEGGGLGEQFF.

The gene calls are TRBV7-6 and TRBJ2-1; 8 nucleotides line up with TRBD2. Germline CDR1 and CDR2: SGHVS and FNYEAQ. The CDR3 sequence is 17 residues long. Trimming removed 1 base from V and 0 bases from J; junction bases left unmatched: 5. This CDR3 reads CASSLGSGTSSYNEQFF. The CDR3 DNA reads TGTGCCAGCAGCTTAGGTAGCGGGACCAGCTCCTACAATGAGCAGTTCTTC.

In this sample, this clone turned up once. V usage is TRBV4-3 and J usage is TRBJ1-4; TRBD1 might be the D (6 bases). Germline V gene lookup returns CDR1 LGHNA and CDR2 YSLEER. The V and J ends lost 1 base and 8 bases respectively, with 8 bases between them. The CDR3 is made up of 13 amino acids. DNA of the CDR3: TGCGCCAGCAGCCAAGTTAGGGGGGAAAAACTGTTTTTT. It specifies CASSQVRGEKLFF.

This clone was seen a handful of times. The chain joins TRBV13 to TRBJ2-1; the D gene is possibly TRBD2 (7 bases). The CDR3 extends over 15 amino acids. The V gene lost 0 bases and the J gene lost 12 bases, with 18 bases spanning the gap. CDR1 is PRHDT, CDR2 FYEKMQ, per germline (reference sequence). The CDR3 loop reads CASSLGRGGGTGQFF. The CDR3, as DNA: TGTGCCAGCAGCTTAGGCCGGGGAGGGGGGACCGGGCAGTTCTTC.

This clone occurred a few times. This chain joins TRBV30 and TRBJ1-2; D not certain. Between the trimmed V and J ends, which lost 4 bases and 3 bases, there was a span of 12 bases. Germline V lookup: CDR1 GTSNPN, CDR2 SVGIG (reference sequence). There are 13 residues in the CDR3. The CDR3 spells CAWNGVGDYGYTF. Written as DNA, the CDR3 is TGTGCCTGGAACGGGGTCGGAGACTATGGCTACACCTTC.